These T cell receptor beta chains were read from a single sample in a study of beta chain features in type 1 diabetes. The assay was immunoSEQ multiplex PCR, and TCRdb's table has in-frame clones only and misses some. The table includes 30,000 to 40,000 clones, roughly 67% detected once. Source material: Tregs from blood. The receptor set was obtained from a woman aged 25 to 39 in good health. Each CDR3 is given with its conserved first and last residue. Fields, in order: CDR3 DNA, CDR3 protein, clone size, D gene, V gene, J gene. D genes are given only for firm matches. Rows may omit the clone size; those that give it use once, few, many or a size class.

DNA: TGCGCCAGCAGCGGACTAGCGGTGGGGACAGATACGCAGTATTTT
CDR3: CASSGLAVGTDTQYF
size: once
D: TRBD2
V: TRBV5-1
J: TRBJ2-3

DNA: TGTGCCAGCAGCCCAGGGGGACTAGCGGGAGAGGAGCAGTTCTTC
CDR3: CASSPGGLAGEEQFF
size: NA
D: TRBD2
V: TRBV7-2
J: TRBJ2-1

DNA: TGTGCCAGCAGTGGACAGTTGGGGATTGATCCCCAGCATTTT
CDR3: CASSGQLGIDPQHF
size: once
D: NA
V: TRBV6-1
J: TRBJ1-5

DNA: TGTGCCAGCAGTCTAGCGAGGGCCTTTAATGAAAAACTGTTTTTT
CDR3: CASSLARAFNEKLFF
size: NA
D: NA
V: TRBV7-2
J: TRBJ1-4

DNA: TGTGCCAGCAGCCTACGAGCGGGTAGCGGGAGTCGTTACGAGCAGTACTTC
CDR3: CASSLRAGSGSRYEQYF
size: NA
D: TRBD2
V: TRBV5-5
J: TRBJ2-7

DNA: TGTGCCAGCAGCTTAGAAGGAGTGTTTCAGCCCCAGCATTTT
CDR3: CASSLEGVFQPQHF
size: NA
D: NA
V: TRBV7-9
J: TRBJ1-5

DNA: TGTGCCAGCAGTTTACCCCCGGGACTTCCAGACAATGAGCAGTTCTTC
CDR3: CASSLPPGLPDNEQFF
size: NA
D: NA
V: TRBV28
J: TRBJ2-1

DNA: TGCAGCGCCCGGCGAGGGGGTTACAGTTCCTACGAGCAGTACTTC
CDR3: CSARRGGYSSYEQYF
size: NA
D: NA
V: TRBV29-1
J: TRBJ2-7

DNA: TGTGCCAGCAGCTTGGAGGATATCTACGAGCAGTACTTC
CDR3: CASSLEDIYEQYF
size: NA
D: NA
V: TRBV11-1
J: TRBJ2-7

DNA: TGCAGCGTCAAAGGACTAGCGGGGGACTCCTACGAGCAGTACTTC
CDR3: CSVKGLAGDSYEQYF
size: NA
D: TRBD2
V: TRBV29-1
J: TRBJ2-7

DNA: TGTGCCAGCAGTTACTCGAGGGACAATGAGCAGTTCTTC
CDR3: CASSYSRDNEQFF
size: NA
D: NA
V: TRBV6-6
J: TRBJ2-1

DNA: TGTGCCAGCAGCGCCCGCGGGACCGACCCGGGGCAGTACTTC
CDR3: CASSARGTDPGQYF
size: few
D: NA
V: TRBV7-2
J: TRBJ2-7

DNA: TGTGCCAGCTCACCCAGCTCCTACGAGCAGTACTTC
CDR3: CASSPSSYEQYF
size: few
D: NA
V: TRBV18
J: TRBJ2-7

DNA: TGTGCCAGCAGCCAAGGGGGCCACAATGAGCAGTTCTTC
CDR3: CASSQGGHNEQFF
size: NA
D: TRBD1
V: TRBV7-2
J: TRBJ2-1

DNA: TGTGCCAGCAGCTTCGGGACAGGGTCGGCTGAAAAACTGTTTTTT
CDR3: CASSFGTGSAEKLFF
size: NA
D: TRBD1
V: TRBV7-9
J: TRBJ1-4

DNA: TGTGCCAGCTCACCAAAGCCCTTAAAACTTAGCGGGAACCCCTACGAGCAGTACTTC
CDR3: CASSPKPLKLSGNPYEQYF
size: NA
D: TRBD2
V: TRBV18
J: TRBJ2-7

DNA: TGTGCCAGCAGCTTAGGGGCGTGGGGGGTTTCCTCCTACGAGCAGTACTTC
CDR3: CASSLGAWGVSSYEQYF
size: NA
D: NA
V: TRBV11-2
J: TRBJ2-7

DNA: TGTGCCAGCAGCCCAATAACAGGGCGCTACGAGCAGTACTTC
CDR3: CASSPITGRYEQYF
size: NA
D: NA
V: TRBV7-2
J: TRBJ2-7

DNA: TGTGCCAGCAGGATTAACGTAGCTAACACAATTCGCACTGAAGCTTTCTTT
CDR3: CASRINVANTIRTEAFF
size: NA
D: NA
V: TRBV21-1
J: TRBJ1-1

DNA: TGCGCCAGCAGCCAGGTTGGACTTTTGGCGGGATCGACAGATACGCAGTATTTT
CDR3: CASSQVGLLAGSTDTQYF
size: NA
D: NA
V: TRBV4-3
J: TRBJ2-3

DNA: TGTGCCATCTCCCGGTCGGACAGAAACACCGGGGAGCTGTTTTTT
CDR3: CAISRSDRNTGELFF
size: NA
D: NA
V: TRBV10-3
J: TRBJ2-2

DNA: TGTGCCAGCTCATGGAACCCCGACACAACCTACAATGAGCAGTTCTTC
CDR3: CASSWNPDTTYNEQFF
size: NA
D: NA
V: TRBV18
J: TRBJ2-1

DNA: TGTGCCAGCAGCTTAGCGCGGCAGCTTAGCTCCTACAATGAGCAGTTCTTC
CDR3: CASSLARQLSSYNEQFF
size: NA
D: NA
V: TRBV7-8
J: TRBJ2-1

DNA: TGTGCCAGTAGTATGCGGCAGGGATCGGTTATCAATCAGCCCCAGCATTTT
CDR3: CASSMRQGSVINQPQHF
size: NA
D: NA
V: TRBV19
J: TRBJ1-5

DNA: TGTGCCAGCAGCTTATATAGGACTAGCCAAGAGCAGTACTTC
CDR3: CASSLYRTSQEQYF
size: medium-sized
D: TRBD2
V: TRBV7-2
J: TRBJ2-7

DNA: TGTGCCCGGAGTGTATGGAGGGACACTGAAGCTTTCTTT
CDR3: CARSVWRDTEAFF
size: NA
D: NA
V: TRBV30
J: TRBJ1-1

DNA: TGTGCCAGCAGTCACCCACGACTCGCGGGGAACAATGAGCAGTTCTTC
CDR3: CASSHPRLAGNNEQFF
size: NA
D: NA
V: TRBV4-2
J: TRBJ2-1

DNA: TGTGCCAGCTCACCACCAGCGGGCTCCTACGAGCAGTACTTC
CDR3: CASSPPAGSYEQYF
size: NA
D: NA
V: TRBV18
J: TRBJ2-7

DNA: TGTGCCAGCAGCTTAGCACCGACAGGGAGGACCGGGGAGCTGTTTTTT
CDR3: CASSLAPTGRTGELFF
size: once
D: NA
V: TRBV7-2
J: TRBJ2-2

DNA: TGTGCCAGCAGGATTAGCGGGAGGTTAGGAGAGACCCAGTACTTC
CDR3: CASRISGRLGETQYF
size: NA
D: TRBD2
V: TRBV13
J: TRBJ2-5